The present entry profiles one TCR beta chain with its context. Germline lookup yields CDR1 SNHLY and CDR2 FYNNEI. The CDR3 contains 14 residues. Trimming cost V 4 bases and J 10 bases; bases outside gene matches: 12. This sample stems from a study of shared T cell receptors in the human thymus. Libraries were prepared by immunoSEQ multiplex PCR; TCRdb keeps only in-frame clonotypes and omits some of them. The repertoire has approximately 760,000 clones, 70% to 90% of them found once; the top ten carry roughly 0.01%. In addition, the sample was reused for a study of human thymus T cells. According to that study: Corrective heart surgery yielded resections, and these provided the thymus tissue. Use of V and J genes seemed skewed within the thymic and blood repertoires. Highly overlapping thymic repertoires in unrelated individuals were reported by related research.

The J gene is TRBJ1-2, the V gene TRBV2, with 7 nucleotides matching TRBD1. What was sequenced was thymocytes. This receptor was identified in a girl under three years old with a congenital heart defect. The DNA for the CDR3 is TGTGCCAGCAGTGTAGGCTACAGGGGAGTAATCTACACCTTC. Amino acids: CASSVGYRGVIYTF.